This TCR beta chain was sequenced for a study of control samples from healthy donors and cancer patients. The germline CDR1 and CDR2 sequences are MNHEY and SVGAGI. The CDR3 runs 14 residues. Between the trimmed V and J ends, which lost 5 bases and 5 bases, there was a span of 12 bases. Profiling relied on immunoSEQ multiplex PCR, and the TCRdb table lists in-frame clones only, not all of them. The table shows tens of thousands of clones, with approximately 83% occurring only once. The chain carries TRBV6-5 and TRBJ1-4; possible D gene TRBD1, 5 bases. This sequence was found in a man between 60 and 70 years old with head and neck cancer. Input material: PBMCs. Here the CDR3 reads CASSTDSLNEKLFF. CDR3 DNA: TGTGCCAGCAGTACCGACAGCTTAAATGAAAAACTGTTTTTT.